What follows is one TCR beta chain and its context. Antigen specificity is unknown. This record comes from a study of vaccination effects on CD4 cells after COVID-19. The protocol was immunoSEQ multiplex PCR, while the TCRdb copy is restricted to in-frame clones and leaves out a portion. Here the sample spans 50,000 to 75,000 clones, roughly 80% being singletons. The V gene lost 4 bases and the J gene lost 0 bases, with 6 bases spanning the gap. The germline CDR1 and CDR2 sequences are SGHAT and FQNNGV. The CDR3 is 14 residues long. Scientists isolated CD4+ T cells after an approximately 11-day culture period ended.

The V call is TRBV11-2, the J call TRBJ1-4, with a tentative D call TRBD1 (5 bases). The TCR sequence derives from a human donor who received a COVID-19 vaccine. The sample here was CD4+ T cells from PBMCs cultured without peptide, taken before COVID-19 vaccination. The CDR3, as DNA: TGTGCCAGCAGCTCGGGACCAACTAATGAAAAACTGTTTTTT. It is translated as CASSSGPTNEKLFF.